Presented here are 25 T cell receptor beta chains from one specimen sequenced in a study of shared clonotypes between healthy human individuals. TCRdb keeps only in-frame clones here, not all; method: immunoSEQ multiplex PCR. The data show under 600,000 clones, about 96% seen once. The specimen sequenced was naive CD4+ T cells sorted from blood. Subset described: CD45RA+ positively selected. These receptors all stem from a woman aged 25 to 39 in good health.

The J gene is TRBJ1-1, the V gene TRBV28, with TRBD1 as a possible D gene (6 bases). The CDR3 spans 13 residues. Trimming removed 2 bases at V and 5 bases at J, with 9 bases between. Germline V gene lookup returns CDR1 MDHEN and CDR2 SYDVKM. CDR3: CASSLIRGTEAFF. The CDR3, as DNA: TGTGCCAGCAGTTTAATAAGGGGGACTGAAGCTTTCTTT.

This clone has only one observation. This chain connects TRBV6-1 to TRBJ2-7; no clear D. Trimming removed 4 bases from V and 2 bases from J, with 24 bases in between. Germline CDR1 MNHNS, CDR2 SASEGT. The CDR3 contains 18 residues. DNA of the CDR3: TGTGCCAGCAGTGCACCCAGCTCGTGGGCGCTTAACACCTACGAGCAGTACTTC. Residues: CASSAPSSWALNTYEQYF.

The chain carries TRBV7-6 and TRBJ2-3; D ambiguous. Germline V gene lookup returns CDR1 SGHVS and CDR2 FNYEAQ. The length of the CDR3 is 14 residues. V lost 5 bases and J lost 4, with 13 bases in between. CDR3 nucleotide sequence: TGTGCCAGCAGCCCATCGCTAATCCCAGATACGCAGTATTTT. Translation gives CASSPSLIPDTQYF.

V gene TRBV19 combines with J gene TRBJ2-1, with 11 bases aligning to TRBD2. With V trimmed by 5 bases and J by 6 bases, 3 bases remained unmatched. This CDR3 has 14 amino acids. In germline, CDR1 is LNHDA, CDR2 SQIVND (reference sequence). Here the CDR3 DNA reads TGTGCCAGTAGTTTGGGACTAGCGGCCAATGAGCAGTTCTTC. Protein sequence: CASSLGLAANEQFF.

V usage is TRBV19 and J usage is TRBJ2-5; 9 positions agree with TRBD1. Germline lookup yields CDR1 LNHDA and CDR2 SQIVND (reference sequence). With 5 bases clipped from V and 2 bases from J, the junction kept 3 bases outside the gene matches. CDR3 length equals 14 residues. CDR3 coding DNA: TGTGCCAGTAGTGCCGGACAGGGGCAAGAGACCCAGTACTTC. As protein: CASSAGQGQETQYF.

This clone was recorded once. This sequence joins TRBV19 and TRBJ2-2; 8 nucleotides align to TRBD2. The germline V gene encodes CDR1 LNHDA and CDR2 SQIVND (reference sequence). The CDR3 contains 15 residues. The J segment lost 5 bases and the V segment lost 7 bases, leaving 9 bases of the junction unmatched. The CDR3 nucleotides are TGTGCCAGTACCGGGAGCGGGGGTGGGACCGGGGAGCTGTTTTTT. It codes for CASTGSGGGTGELFF.

The chain carries TRBV11-2 and TRBJ2-5; D is unresolved. This CDR3 is 14 amino acids long. Trimming cost V 1 base and J 5 bases, with 11 bases left between them. Germline V CDR1 and CDR2: SGHAT, FQNNGV. DNA of the CDR3: TGTGCCAGCAGCTTAGGAGGCCCCGGCGAGACCCAGTACTTC. Its protein product is CASSLGGPGETQYF.

The genes are TRBV6-1 and TRBJ2-7; D is unresolved. Germline values: CDR1 MNHNS, CDR2 SASEGT. The CDR3 is 15 residues long. V lost 4 bases and J lost 3, with 16 bases in between. The CDR3 coding sequence is TGTGCCAGCAGTGTGCAGGCGCAGCCATTCTACGAGCAGTACTTC. Protein sequence: CASSVQAQPFYEQYF.

The chain links TRBV6-4 to TRBJ2-1, with TRBD2 identical over 11 bases. The germline V gene encodes CDR1 MRHNA and CDR2 SNTAGT. V was clipped by 6 bases and J by 4 bases; unmatched bases: 8. CDR3 length: 16 amino acids. The CDR3 protein is CASSAAGTSGYNEQFF. The DNA for the CDR3 is TGTGCCAGCAGCGCCGCCGGGACTAGCGGATACAATGAGCAGTTCTTC.

J is TRBJ2-1 and V is TRBV7-9; D is possibly TRBD2 (5 bases). The V gene's germline CDR1 is SEHNR and CDR2 FQNEAQ (reference sequence). The CDR3 consists of 16 residues. Trimming took off 5 bases at V and 0 bases at J, with 14 bases between the two ends. The CDR3: CASSPGWLSSYNEQFF. CDR3 nucleotide sequence: TGTGCCAGCAGCCCGGGGTGGTTAAGCTCCTACAATGAGCAGTTCTTC.

Worth noting for this clone: Distinct nucleotide sequences in the sample also encode this CDR3. The genes are TRBV28 and TRBJ2-7; D is unresolved. This CDR3 has 11 amino acids. Germline assignment: CDR1 MDHEN and CDR2 SYDVKM. Between the trimmed V and J ends, which lost 3 bases and 4 bases, there was a span of 4 bases. The chain's CDR3 is CASSFSYEQYF. CDR3 nucleotide sequence: TGTGCCAGCAGTTTCAGTTACGAGCAGTACTTC.

The genes are TRBV5-1 and TRBJ2-7; weak D call: TRBD1 (6 bases). This CDR3 region has 16 residues. V was clipped by 4 bases and J by 0 bases, with 17 bases between them. CDR1 and CDR2 (germline): SGHRS, YFSETQ. CDR3 region: CASSHNTGSSSYEQYF. CDR3 DNA: TGCGCCAGCAGCCACAATACAGGGTCGAGCTCCTACGAGCAGTACTTC.

The V gene is TRBV6-1, the J gene TRBJ2-1, with TRBD2 identical over 10 bases. With V trimmed by 3 bases and J by 7 bases, 6 bases remained unmatched. Germline V gene lookup returns CDR1 MNHNS and CDR2 SASEGT. The CDR3 is 15 amino acids. The CDR3 is CASSELTSGRNEQFF. In DNA form, the CDR3 reads TGTGCCAGCAGTGAGTTGACTAGCGGGCGGAATGAGCAGTTCTTC.

The V and J genes are TRBV5-1 and TRBJ1-3, with no clear D. This CDR3 region has 15 residues. The germline V and J ends were trimmed by 0 bases and 1 base, with 8 bases remaining between them. Germline V gene lookup returns CDR1 SGHRS and CDR2 YFSETQ. As DNA, the CDR3 is TGCGCCAGCAGCTTGGGGATGGAGTCTGGAAACACCATATATTTT. Translated, it gives CASSLGMESGNTIYF.

As to this clone: Germline is not matched at one junction end, which may reflect a read error. The chain is built from TRBV28 and TRBJ2-6; no reliable D call. The CDR3 has 16 amino acids. Per the germline V gene, CDR1 is MDHEN and CDR2 is SYDVKM. The CDR3 region has the DNA TGTGCCAGCAGGTTATCTGAGAGGCTTGGGGCCAACGTCCTGACTTTC. Its translation is CASRLSERLGANVLTF.

The genes are TRBV11-2 and TRBJ1-3; no firm D call. The germline V gene encodes CDR1 SGHAT and CDR2 FQNNGV. CDR3 size: 15 residues. V gave up 4 bases and J gave up 0 bases, with 10 bases separating them. CDR3 residues: CASSSNTLSGNTIYF. In nucleotides, the CDR3 is TGTGCCAGCAGCTCCAATACTCTCTCTGGAAACACCATATATTTT.

The V gene is TRBV6-4, the J gene TRBJ1-1; D remains ambiguous. The V gene lost 8 bases and the J gene lost 6 bases, with 13 bases spanning the gap. This CDR3 has 12 residues. Germline CDR1 is MRHNA and CDR2 is SNTAGT. The CDR3 here is CASATERSEAFF. The CDR3 DNA is TGTGCCAGCGCCACAGAAAGGTCTGAAGCTTTCTTT.

This clone is a singleton in its sample. The chain combines TRBV28 with TRBJ2-3, with TRBD2 matching 11 bases. V shed 1 base, J shed 4 bases, and the junction held 4 bases outside the gene matches. From germline, CDR1 is MDHEN and CDR2 SYDVKM. This CDR3 has 16 amino acids. The CDR3 sequence: CASSLSGLAVSDTQYF. In DNA, the CDR3 is TGTGCCAGCAGTTTATCGGGACTAGCGGTATCAGATACGCAGTATTTT.

The chain uses TRBV14 and TRBJ2-1; weak D call: TRBD2 (6 bases). The length of the CDR3 is 17 residues. Between the trimmed V and J ends, which lost 4 bases and 2 bases, there was a span of 18 bases. Germline V gives CDR1 SGHDN, CDR2 FVKESK. CDR3 DNA sequence: TGTGCCAGCAGCCCTCGGGGACTTTTCCAAACCTACAATGAGCAGTTCTTC. It translates to CASSPRGLFQTYNEQFF.

This rearrangement joins TRBV28 to TRBJ1-2, with a possible D match to TRBD1 (6 bases). Trimming cost V 2 bases and J 2 bases, with 15 bases left between them. This CDR3 has 16 amino acids. Germline V gene data show CDR1 as MDHEN and CDR2 as SYDVKM. The CDR3 region is CASSLGGGQLNYGYTF. Here the CDR3 DNA reads TGTGCCAGCAGTTTAGGCGGTGGACAGTTAAACTATGGCTACACCTTC.

In DNA, the CDR3 is TGTGCCAGCAGCTCCGGACTAGCGGGAGTCGCAAGATACAATGAGCAGTTCTTC. This codes for CASSSGLAGVARYNEQFF. V usage is TRBV7-9 and J usage is TRBJ2-1; 13 bases line up with TRBD2. Germline CDR1 SEHNR, CDR2 FQNEAQ (reference sequence). The CDR3 loop spans 18 amino acids. Trimming at V came to 4 bases and at J to 4 bases, leaving 10 bases not matched to a gene. The full variable domain, in which reference TRBV7-9 and TRBJ2-1 provide the parts outside the CDR3, is DTGVSQNPRHKITKRGQNVTFRCDPISEHNRLYWYRQTLGQGPEFLTYFQNEAQLEKSRLLSDRFSAERPKGSFSTLEIQRTEQGDSAMYLCASSSGLAGVARYNEQFFGPGTRLTVL.

The chain links TRBV5-1 to TRBJ1-2; 8 nucleotides match TRBD1. The V segment lost 3 bases and the J segment 5 bases; nucleotides outside the gene matches: 9. The CDR3 spans 15 residues. Germline values: CDR1 SGHRS, CDR2 YFSETQ. The CDR3 loop is CASSSGTGFNYGYTF. In DNA form, the CDR3 reads TGCGCCAGCAGCTCCGGGACAGGATTCAATTATGGCTACACCTTC.

This clone has just one count. V gene TRBV28 combines with J gene TRBJ2-7; 7 bases map to TRBD1. CDR1 is MDHEN and CDR2 is SYDVKM in the germline V gene. The CDR3 contains 14 residues. The ends lost 5 bases at V and 4 bases at J; junction bases unmatched: 8. CDR3 region: CASSPQTGWYEQYF. The CDR3 coding sequence is TGTGCCAGCAGTCCTCAGACAGGGTGGTACGAGCAGTACTTC.

The chain uses TRBV28 and TRBJ2-7; TRBD1 matches 11 bases. CDR1 and CDR2 (germline): MDHEN, SYDVKM. V shed 3 bases, J shed 5 bases, and the junction held 9 bases outside the gene matches. The CDR3 is made up of 16 amino acids. CDR3 amino acids: CASSFSPDRGLNEQYF. CDR3 coding DNA: TGTGCCAGCAGTTTTTCCCCGGACAGGGGGCTGAACGAGCAGTACTTC.

This chain joins TRBV14 and TRBJ2-1, with 7 bases matching TRBD2. V dropped 4 bases and J dropped 9; count of bases not matched to a gene: 9. CDR3 length: 14 amino acids. Germline loops: CDR1 SGHDN, CDR2 FVKESK. CDR3: CASSRTGGSGEQFF. CDR3 nucleotide sequence: TGTGCCAGCAGCCGCACCGGGGGGTCGGGTGAGCAGTTCTTC.